These 25 T cell receptor beta chains came from one sample sequenced in a study of cytomegalovirus exposure and HLA in healthy donors. The study ran its PCR with 60 Vbeta and 13 Jbeta primers. Generated by immunoSEQ multiplex PCR, the TCRdb table keeps only in-frame clones and is missing some. Among roughly 79,000 clones, approximately 74% were seen once, and the ten largest hold around 6.4%. The sequenced sample consisted of PBMCs. Receptors were obtained from a woman in her forties or fifties in good health and CMV-seropositive.

This rearrangement joins TRBV27 to TRBJ2-1; 8 bases are shared with TRBD2. J was trimmed by 10 bases and V by 3 bases; bases with no gene match: 11. Germline V gene sequence: CDR1 MNHEY, CDR2 SMNVEV (reference sequence). The CDR3 runs 15 residues. Written as DNA, the CDR3 is TGTGCCAGCAGTTTTGCCAGCGGGAGACCACAGGAGCAGTTCTTC. Protein: CASSFASGRPQEQFF.

In this sample, this clone turned up once. The J gene is TRBJ1-5, the V gene TRBV27, with 7 bases identical to TRBD1. With V trimmed by 5 bases and J by 4 bases, 8 bases remained unmatched. This CDR3 region has 15 residues. The germline V gene encodes CDR1 MNHEY and CDR2 SMNVEV (reference sequence). The CDR3 bases are TGTGCCAGCAGTCACGGCGGACAGGTTAATCAGCCCCAGCATTTT. It yields the protein CASSHGGQVNQPQHF.

The rearrangement joins TRBV10-2 to TRBJ1-1; D is possibly TRBD1 (5 bases). The CDR3 runs to 13 residues. Trimming shortened V by 6 bases and J by 1 base, and 9 bases separated the two germline ends. Looked up from germline, CDR1 is WSHSY and CDR2 is SAAADI. CDR3 bases: TGCGCCAGCAGGTATGACAGGAACACTGAAGCTTTCTTT. Amino acid sequence: CASRYDRNTEAFF.

This chain links TRBV4-1 with TRBJ1-2, with 7 nucleotides matching TRBD1. Germline loops: CDR1 MGHRA, CDR2 YSYEKL. The junction had 5 bases not matched to a gene; V was cut back by 0 bases and J by 4 bases. This CDR3 contains 15 residues. The CDR3 DNA follows: TGCGCCAGCAGCCAAGACACAGGGGCCGTCTATGGCTACACCTTC. Protein: CASSQDTGAVYGYTF.

This clone was counted a single time. This chain connects TRBV7-2 to TRBJ2-2; no definite D call. The CDR3 runs 16 residues. Germline V gives CDR1 SGHTA, CDR2 FQGNSA. Trimming removed 1 base at V and 0 bases at J, with 9 bases between. The CDR3 spells CASSLVSYPNTGELFF. In DNA, the CDR3 is TGTGCCAGCAGCTTAGTATCCTACCCGAACACCGGGGAGCTGTTTTTT.

The chain couples TRBV11-2 to TRBJ2-7; tentative D call: TRBD2 (6 bases). Trimming removed 1 base at V and 5 bases at J, with 15 bases between. Looked up from germline, CDR1 is SGHAT and CDR2 is FQNNGV. The CDR3 totals 15 residues. The CDR3 protein is CASSLATSSVDEQYF. CDR3 nucleotides: TGTGCCAGCAGCTTAGCGACTAGTTCCGTCGACGAGCAGTACTTC.

This chain links TRBV30 with TRBJ1-3, with D possibly matching TRBD1 (5 bases). Germline lookup yields CDR1 GTSNPN and CDR2 SVGIG (reference sequence). The V end was cut by 0 bases, the J end by 7 bases, with 13 bases between. The CDR3 is made up of 14 amino acids. In DNA, the CDR3 is TGTGCCTGGAGTGTTGTTGGAGGGACGAACACCATATATTTT. Encoded protein: CAWSVVGGTNTIYF.

The rearrangement links TRBV4-1 to TRBJ2-7; 10 positions agree with TRBD1. J gave up 6 bases and V 3 bases, and 11 bases lay outside the gene matches. CDR3 size: 16 residues. The germline CDR1 and CDR2 sequences are MGHRA and YSYEKL. CDR3 loop: CASSQGPGTGAREQYF. DNA of the CDR3: TGCGCCAGCAGCCAGGGCCCGGGGACAGGGGCACGCGAGCAGTACTTC.

This chain links TRBV5-1 with TRBJ2-3, with TRBD2 matching 12 bases. The germline gives CDR1 SGHRS, CDR2 YFSETQ. CDR3 length: 16 amino acids. The junction had 7 bases not matched to a gene; V was cut back by 4 bases and J by 4 bases. CDR3 DNA: TGCGCCAGCAGCCCATCCCTAGCGGGAGGGGCAGATACGCAGTATTTT. Translating gives CASSPSLAGGADTQYF.

The chain combines TRBV5-4 with TRBJ2-2; 8 positions agree with TRBD2. This CDR3 contains 16 residues. CDR1 SGHNT and CDR2 YYREEE come from the germline V gene (reference sequence). After removal of 4 bases from V and 2 bases from J, the junction contained 7 bases not matched to a gene. CDR3 in DNA: TGTGCCAGCAGCCCCGGGACTAGGACTAACACCGGGGAGCTGTTTTTT. Protein product: CASSPGTRTNTGELFF.

Written as DNA, the CDR3 is TGTGCCAGCAAGTTCGAGGCCTACGAGCAGTACTTC. Its protein product is CASKFEAYEQYF. This rearrangement joins TRBV2 to TRBJ2-7; D uncertain. Per germline, CDR1 SNHLY and CDR2 FYNNEI. CDR3 length: 12 amino acids. The V end lost 7 bases, the J end lost 2 bases, and 9 bases lay between the germline ends.

The genes are TRBV28 and TRBJ2-7, with D possibly being TRBD1 (5 bases). Trimming shortened V by 7 bases and J by 2 bases, and 6 bases separated the two germline ends. Germline V gene lookup returns CDR1 MDHEN and CDR2 SYDVKM. The CDR3 extends over 11 amino acids. Here the CDR3 DNA reads TGTGCCAGCAAAGGGGCCTACGAGCAGTACTTC. Amino acid sequence: CASKGAYEQYF.

The V call is TRBV2, the J call TRBJ2-3, with D maybe TRBD1 (5 bases). V gave up 2 bases and J gave up 1 base, with 16 bases separating them. The CDR3 has 17 residues. The germline gives CDR1 SNHLY, CDR2 FYNNEI. CDR3 sequence reads: CASSERNRGYGTDTQYF. The CDR3 bases are TGTGCCAGCAGTGAAAGGAATAGGGGATACGGCACAGATACGCAGTATTTT.

The chain joins TRBV5-6 to TRBJ2-7; TRBD1 matches at 9 bases. V lost 5 bases to trimming and J lost 2 bases; unmatched junction nucleotides: 11. Germline V CDR1 and CDR2: SGHDT, YYEEEE. CDR3 length: 16 residues. The DNA for the CDR3 is TGTGCCAGCAGTTCTTACGGGACAGGGACCACCTACGAGCAGTACTTC. Translating gives CASSSYGTGTTYEQYF.

This clone turned up a few times. The V gene is TRBV19, the J gene TRBJ2-5, with TRBD1 identical over 12 bases. The germline gives CDR1 LNHDA, CDR2 SQIVND (reference sequence). The CDR3 has 16 residues. V gave up 6 bases and J gave up 5 bases; unmatched junction bases: 10. CDR3 residues: CASSTSGTGGRETQYF. The CDR3 DNA reads TGTGCCAGTAGCACCTCCGGGACAGGGGGCCGGGAGACCCAGTACTTC.

This chain connects TRBV4-1 to TRBJ2-5, with TRBD1 matching over 12 bases. The trim removed 4 bases at V and 6 bases at J, leaving 9 bases unmatched. This CDR3 contains 16 residues. Germline CDR1 is MGHRA and CDR2 is YSYEKL. DNA for the CDR3: TGCGCCAGCAGCCCTACCCCGGGACAGGGGGCGCAGACCCAGTACTTC. Protein product: CASSPTPGQGAQTQYF.

This chain uses TRBV5-8 with TRBJ1-5, with D tentatively TRBD1 (5 bases). Per germline, CDR1 SGHTS and CDR2 YDEGEE. The length of the CDR3 is 14 residues. V was cut by 5 bases and J by 6 bases, with 15 bases left in between. CDR3 in amino acids: CASSWGGVRQPQHF. In DNA form, the CDR3 reads TGTGCCAGCAGTTGGGGGGGGGTACGTCAGCCCCAGCATTTT.

V and J are TRBV19 and TRBJ2-1; 7 nucleotides align to TRBD1. Germline CDR1 reads LNHDA; CDR2 reads SQIVND (reference sequence). Trimming cost V 6 bases and J 2 bases; bases outside gene matches: 4. CDR3 length: 14 residues. In DNA form, the CDR3 reads TGTGCCAGTAGAAACAGGGGCGCCTACAATGAGCAGTTCTTC. Encoded protein: CASRNRGAYNEQFF.

CDR3 residues: CASSQARTGRYGYTF. The DNA of the CDR3 is TGCGCCAGCAGCCAAGCTCGGACAGGCCGCTATGGCTACACCTTC. This chain links TRBV4-1 with TRBJ1-2; 7 bases are shared with TRBD1. Germline CDR1 and CDR2: MGHRA and YSYEKL. V lost 1 base to trimming and J lost 4 bases; unmatched junction nucleotides: 6. This CDR3 has 15 residues.

The chain combines TRBV7-9 with TRBJ2-3, with 8 bases that match TRBD1. This CDR3 region has 14 residues. Germline loops: CDR1 SEHNR, CDR2 FQNEAQ (reference sequence). J gave up 10 bases and V 7 bases, and 13 bases lay outside the gene matches. This chain's CDR3 is CASNPSGGGDAQYF. The CDR3 DNA sequence: TGTGCCAGCAACCCCTCAGGGGGCGGAGACGCGCAGTATTTT. The full variable domain, rest sourced from reference TRBV7-9 and TRBJ2-3, is DTGVSQNPRHKITKRGQNVTFRCDPISEHNRLYWYRQTLGQGPEFLTYFQNEAQLEKSRLLSDRFSAERPKGSFSTLEIQRTEQGDSAMYLCASNPSGGGDAQYFGPGTRLTVL.

This clone was counted once. The gene calls are TRBV19 and TRBJ2-2; no firm D call. Germline CDR1 is LNHDA and CDR2 is SQIVND (reference sequence). With 4 bases removed from V and 1 base from J, the gap between germline ends came to 7 bases. CDR3 length: 14 residues. CDR3 residues: CASSNSWNTGELFF. DNA for the CDR3: TGTGCCAGTAGTAATTCTTGGAACACCGGGGAGCTGTTTTTT.

The rearrangement joins TRBV11-2 to TRBJ1-1; a weak D match, TRBD1 (5 bases). V lost 5 bases, J lost 4 bases, and 14 bases lay in between. The CDR3 spans 14 residues. The germline V gene encodes CDR1 SGHAT and CDR2 FQNNGV. In DNA form, the CDR3 reads TGTGCCAGCAGCCCGGGGGTGAGGAGCACTGAAGCTTTCTTT. Translation gives CASSPGVRSTEAFF.

CDR3 in DNA: TGTGCCAGCAGTTTAGAAGGAGGGCGGCGGGAGACCCAGTACTTC. Amino acids: CASSLEGGRRETQYF. The chain links TRBV27 to TRBJ2-5; TRBD2 might be the D (6 bases). There are 15 residues in the CDR3. V was clipped by 2 bases and J by 5 bases, with 15 bases between them. Germline V gene sequence: CDR1 MNHEY, CDR2 SMNVEV (reference sequence).

The CDR3 sequence: CASSHIWTSGDTDTQYF. CDR3 bases: TGTGCCAGCAGCCATATATGGACTAGCGGGGACACAGATACGCAGTATTTT. The chain employs TRBV14 and TRBJ2-3; 12 nucleotides line up with TRBD2. Germline V lookup: CDR1 SGHDN, CDR2 FVKESK. Trimming took 3 bases from V and 2 from J; bases not matched to a gene: 6. The CDR3 has 17 residues.

J is TRBJ2-7 and V is TRBV2, with 10 bases matching TRBD1. The V gene's germline CDR1 is SNHLY and CDR2 FYNNEI. The CDR3 runs 14 residues. V shed 5 bases and J 7 bases; nucleotides not matched to a gene: 8. Written as DNA, the CDR3 is TGTGCCAGCAGTCGGTGGACAGGGGGGGAGGAGCAGTACTTC. It codes for CASSRWTGGEEQYF.